A single sample is the source of the 32 T cell receptor beta chains below, sequenced in a study of T cell responses to AZD1222 COVID-19 vaccine. Assay: immunoSEQ multiplex PCR; the TCRdb copy retains only in-frame clones and omits some. The sample contains 250,000 to 300,000 clones, approximately 94% of which appear only once. Sequenced material: peripheral blood, taken 28 days after the second AZD1222 dose. These receptors originate from an adult who received the AZD1222 COVID-19 vaccine.

The V call is TRBV5-4, the J call TRBJ2-2; 7 bases line up with TRBD1. The germline V gene has CDR1 SGHNT and CDR2 YYREEE (reference sequence). Trimming at V came to 0 bases and at J to 3 bases, leaving 8 bases not matched to a gene. This CDR3 is built from 17 residues. CDR3 protein: CASSLVPRDRHTGELFF. The CDR3 region has the DNA TGTGCCAGCAGCTTGGTACCCCGGGACAGACACACCGGGGAGCTGTTTTTT. The entire variable domain, with the rest obtained from reference TRBV5-4 and TRBJ2-2, is as follows: ETGVTQSPTHLIKTRGQQVTLRCSSQSGHNTVSWYQQALGQGPQFIFQYYREEENGRGNFPPRFSGLQFPNYSSELNVNALELDDSALYLCASSLVPRDRHTGELFFGEGSRLTVL.

This chain links TRBV27 with TRBJ2-5; the D is unclear. The V end was cut by 2 bases, the J end by 4 bases, with 8 bases between. The CDR3 sequence is 13 residues long. Germline CDR1 reads MNHEY; CDR2 reads SMNVEV (reference sequence). The CDR3 reads CASSLGLTETQYF. The CDR3 DNA is TGTGCCAGCAGTTTAGGGCTAACAGAGACCCAGTACTTC.

This chain uses TRBV20-1 with TRBJ1-2; D gene unclear. Germline V gives CDR1 DFQATT, CDR2 SNEGSKA (reference sequence). Between the trimmed V and J ends, which lost 6 bases and 8 bases, there was a span of 13 bases. This CDR3 has 11 residues. CDR3 bases: TGCAGTGCATCAATCCTAGGGGGCTACACCTTC. Encoded protein: CSASILGGYTF.

The chain recombines TRBV5-1 with TRBJ2-7, with D possibly being TRBD2 (7 bases). Trimming shortened V by 4 bases and J by 3 bases, and 14 bases separated the two germline ends. CDR1 is SGHRS, CDR2 YFSETQ, per germline. The CDR3 is 14 amino acids. The CDR3 nucleotides are TGCGCCAGCAGCCCTGGGGGGGCTCACTACGAGCAGTACTTC. This translates into CASSPGGAHYEQYF.

V is TRBV27 and J is TRBJ1-2, with 8 bases lining up with TRBD1. J was trimmed by 2 bases and V by 5 bases; bases with no gene match: 1. This CDR3 has 13 amino acids. Germline loops: CDR1 MNHEY, CDR2 SMNVEV (reference sequence). The DNA of the CDR3 is TGTGCCAGCAGTCGGACAGGGAACTATGGCTACACCTTC. It yields the protein CASSRTGNYGYTF.

The V gene is TRBV11-1, the J gene TRBJ2-3, with D possibly TRBD2 on 7 matching bases. This CDR3 is 16 amino acids long. Trimming stripped 5 bases from V and 0 bases from J, with 15 bases between. CDR1 is SGHAT, CDR2 FQDESV, per germline (reference sequence). The chain's CDR3 is CASSARGGASTDTQYF. The CDR3 coding sequence is TGTGCCAGCAGCGCGAGGGGGGGGGCTAGCACAGATACGCAGTATTTT.

This chain connects TRBV5-1 to TRBJ1-4; 7 bases fit TRBD1. The CDR3 has 16 residues. Germline assignment: CDR1 SGHRS and CDR2 YFSETQ. Losses at the gene ends were 3 bases for V and 0 bases for J; bases not matched to a gene: 5. The CDR3 reads CASSWGTATTNEKLFF. The CDR3 nucleotides read TGCGCCAGCAGCTGGGGGACAGCAACAACTAATGAAAAACTGTTTTTT.

The chain links TRBV7-9 to TRBJ1-4, with D possibly matching TRBD1 (5 bases). The V end lost 4 bases, the J end lost 5 bases, and 11 bases lay between the germline ends. The CDR3 has 14 residues. Germline loops: CDR1 SEHNR, CDR2 FQNEAQ (reference sequence). CDR3 residues: CASSSGTRNEKLFF. In nucleotides, the CDR3 is TGTGCCAGCAGCTCCGGGACCCGGAATGAAAAACTGTTTTTT.

The chain recombines TRBV14 with TRBJ2-7; a weak D match, TRBD2 (5 bases). Germline V CDR1 and CDR2: SGHDN, FVKESK. V was cut by 8 bases and J by 4 bases, with 9 bases left in between. This CDR3 is 11 amino acids long. CDR3 nucleotide sequence: TGTGCCAGCGAGGGTGCGTACGAGCAGTACTTC. Encoded protein: CASEGAYEQYF.

V and J are TRBV10-3 and TRBJ1-5; 7 nucleotides line up with TRBD1. The CDR3 contains 13 residues. V lost 4 bases and J lost 7; bases outside the gene matches: 4. In germline, CDR1 is ENHRY, CDR2 SYGVKD. The CDR3 region is CAISGAQGQPQHF. The CDR3 DNA follows: TGTGCCATCAGTGGGGCACAGGGGCAGCCCCAGCATTTT.

The chain recombines TRBV9 with TRBJ1-1; 7 bases match TRBD1. Trimming removed 4 bases from V and 0 bases from J; junction bases left unmatched: 6. Germline V gene sequence: CDR1 SGDLS, CDR2 YYNGEE. The length of the CDR3 is 15 residues. The DNA of the CDR3 is TGTGCCAGCAGCTTCGCCGGGACAGTGAACACTGAAGCTTTCTTT. This translates into CASSFAGTVNTEAFF.

The chain couples TRBV7-3 to TRBJ2-5; possible D gene TRBD2, 6 bases. V was trimmed by 5 bases and J by 2 bases, leaving 15 bases between them. CDR1 is SGHTA and CDR2 is FQGTGA in the germline V gene. The CDR3 contains 15 residues. CDR3 coding DNA: TGTGCCAGCAGCCTAGGCTGGGGGGAACAAGAGACCCAGTACTTC. It translates to CASSLGWGEQETQYF.

The gene calls are TRBV5-6 and TRBJ2-1; D is perhaps TRBD1 or TRBD2 (5 bases each). Trimming took off 4 bases at V and 0 bases at J, with 8 bases between the two ends. Germline lookup yields CDR1 SGHDT and CDR2 YYEEEE. The CDR3 extends over 14 amino acids. In nucleotides, the CDR3 is TGTGCCAGCAGCCAGGGAGACTCCTACAATGAGCAGTTCTTC. As protein: CASSQGDSYNEQFF.

V gene TRBV4-2 combines with J gene TRBJ2-7, with a weak D call TRBD1 (6 bases). The CDR3 has 16 amino acids. Germline lookup yields CDR1 LGHNA and CDR2 YNFKEQ. The V and J ends lost 1 base and 3 bases respectively, with 16 bases between them. The CDR3 reads CASSQGFRDNFYEQYF. CDR3 in DNA: TGTGCCAGCAGCCAAGGATTCCGGGACAACTTCTACGAGCAGTACTTC.

The CDR3 DNA reads as TGTGCCACCAGCAGAAGACGGACTAGCGGGGGGGGTGAGCAGTTCTTC. Encoded protein: CATSRRRTSGGGEQFF. The V call is TRBV15, the J call TRBJ2-1, with 15 bases that match TRBD2. Germline CDR1 and CDR2: LNHNV and YYDKDF (reference sequence). Trimming at V came to 2 bases and at J to 9 bases, leaving 5 bases not matched to a gene. CDR3 length equals 16 residues.

The DNA for the CDR3 is TGTGCCAGCAGTCTGTTCCCCGGGACCGTGAGTGAAAAACTGTTTTTT. It specifies CASSLFPGTVSEKLFF. The rearrangement uses TRBV6-2 or TRBV6-3 and TRBJ1-4; the D gene is possibly TRBD1 (5 bases). V lost 5 bases to trimming and J lost 7 bases, with 20 bases between them. CDR3 length: 16 amino acids. Germline CDR1 reads MNHEY; CDR2 reads SVGEGT.

This chain connects TRBV28 to TRBJ2-7; TRBD2 matches at 12 bases. The germline V gene has CDR1 MDHEN and CDR2 SYDVKM. With 6 bases clipped from V and 7 bases from J, the junction kept 10 bases outside the gene matches. The CDR3 length is 15 residues. The CDR3 nucleotides are TGTGCCAGCAGCCGACTAGCGGGAGAGGTGGGTGAGCAGTACTTC. Translated: CASSRLAGEVGEQYF.

J is TRBJ1-6 and V is TRBV19; no clear D gene. The CDR3 contains 15 residues. The germline V and J ends were trimmed by 3 bases and 6 bases, with 12 bases remaining between them. Germline CDR1 and CDR2: LNHDA and SQIVND (reference sequence). The CDR3 sequence is CASSMETAINSPLHF. CDR3 bases: TGTGCCAGTAGTATGGAAACAGCCATTAATTCACCCCTCCACTTT.

Written as DNA, the CDR3 is TGTGCCAGCAGCACAAGGGGAGGCACTGAAGCTTTCTTT. This codes for CASSTRGGTEAFF. The V and J genes are TRBV6-5 and TRBJ1-1, with a possible D match to TRBD1 (5 bases). V lost 6 bases and J lost 4, with 12 bases in between. The CDR3 loop spans 13 amino acids. Germline CDR1 reads MNHEY; CDR2 reads SVGAGI.

This chain uses TRBV30 with TRBJ1-6, with TRBD1 as a possible D gene (6 bases). Looked up from germline, CDR1 is GTSNPN and CDR2 is SVGIG (reference sequence). This CDR3 is built from 14 residues. Trimming removed 2 bases from V and 10 bases from J, with 15 bases in between. The CDR3 DNA follows: TGTGCCTGGAGTTTGGGAGTGGGGGGCTCACCCCTCCACTTT. It is translated as CAWSLGVGGSPLHF.

The CDR3 coding sequence is TGTGCCAGTAGTTCGTCGCGGGACGGGGAGCTGTTTTTT. This sequence encodes CASSSSRDGELFF. The chain recombines TRBV19 with TRBJ2-2; D might be TRBD2 (6 bases). The germline V gene encodes CDR1 LNHDA and CDR2 SQIVND (reference sequence). This CDR3 contains 13 residues. V lost 5 bases and J lost 7, with 11 bases in between.

This clone was recorded only once. This chain joins TRBV4-1 and TRBJ2-7; D remains unclear. V lost 5 bases, J lost 7 bases, and 12 bases lay in between. There are 12 residues in the CDR3. CDR1 is MGHRA, CDR2 YSYEKL, per germline. This chain's CDR3 is CASSTVWGEQYF. The CDR3 DNA sequence: TGCGCCAGCAGCACAGTGTGGGGAGAGCAGTACTTC.

The chain couples TRBV3-1 (or the pseudogene TRBV3-2) to TRBJ1-5, with 10 bases aligning to TRBD1. V lost 4 bases to trimming and J lost 5 bases; unmatched junction nucleotides: 5. Germline CDR1 and CDR2: LGHDT and YNNKEL (reference sequence). The CDR3 is 15 residues long. The CDR3 region has the DNA TGTGCCAGCAGCCTAGGGACAGGGGTCGATCAGCCCCAGCATTTT. Protein sequence: CASSLGTGVDQPQHF.

The genes are TRBV6-5 and TRBJ1-5, with TRBD1 identical over 7 bases. Germline V gene lookup returns CDR1 MNHEY and CDR2 SVGAGI. This CDR3 comprises 15 residues. V lost 6 bases to trimming and J lost 5 bases; unmatched junction nucleotides: 10. CDR3 nucleotides: TGTGCCAGCAGCGTAAGGGACAGACAATATCAGCCCCAGCATTTT. Amino acids: CASSVRDRQYQPQHF.

V and J are TRBV6-2 or TRBV6-3 and TRBJ1-2; the D is unclear. Deletions cut 6 bases from V and 6 bases from J, with 17 bases between. The CDR3 spans 14 residues. CDR1 is MNHEY and CDR2 is SVGEGT in the germline V gene. CDR3 amino acids: CASSQKTRGHGYTF. In DNA form, the CDR3 reads TGTGCCAGCAGCCAGAAGACTCGTGGGCATGGCTACACCTTC.

The CDR3 loop reads CASSSPRESSGNTIYF. CDR3 nucleotide sequence: TGTGCCAGCAGCTCCCCCAGGGAAAGCTCTGGAAACACCATATATTTT. V and J are TRBV9 and TRBJ1-3; a possible D gene is TRBD1 (5 bases). Germline CDR1 reads SGDLS; CDR2 reads YYNGEE. This CDR3 is built from 16 residues. V lost 4 bases and J lost 0, with 14 bases in between.

The rearrangement uses TRBV28 and TRBJ1-6; D uncertain. Trimming removed 6 bases from V and 5 bases from J, with 14 bases in between. This CDR3 is built from 15 residues. Per germline, CDR1 MDHEN and CDR2 SYDVKM. CDR3: CASRVGGGHNSPLHF. The CDR3 DNA reads as TGTGCCAGCAGGGTCGGAGGAGGTCATAATTCACCCCTCCACTTT. Complete variable domain (other parts from reference TRBV28 and TRBJ1-6): DVKVTQSSRYLVKRTGEKVFLECVQDMDHENMFWYRQDPGLGLRLIYFSYDVKMKEKGDIPEGYSVSREKKERFSLILESASTNQTSMYLCASRVGGGHNSPLHFGNGTRLTVT.

V usage is TRBV2 and J usage is TRBJ2-2; 10 nucleotides line up with TRBD2. Per the germline V gene, CDR1 is SNHLY and CDR2 is FYNNEI. The CDR3 spans 16 residues. V gave up 1 base and J gave up 7 bases; unmatched junction bases: 6. The DNA of the CDR3 is TGTGCCAGCAGTGAAGGAATAGCGGGGGGATACGGGGAGCTGTTTTTT. It specifies CASSEGIAGGYGELFF.

V and J are TRBV28 and TRBJ1-2, with TRBD1 as a possible D gene (6 bases). There are 15 residues in the CDR3. V lost 2 bases, J lost 4 bases, and 14 bases lay in between. Germline values: CDR1 MDHEN, CDR2 SYDVKM. CDR3 residues: CASSLPGGGLYGYTF. CDR3 coding DNA: TGTGCCAGCAGTTTACCAGGTGGGGGGCTCTATGGCTACACCTTC.

CDR3 sequence: CSASPPFGADTQYF. Here the CDR3 DNA reads TGCAGTGCTAGTCCTCCCTTCGGGGCAGATACGCAGTATTTT. This rearrangement joins TRBV20-1 to TRBJ2-3; perhaps TRBD2 as D (5 bases). Germline V lookup: CDR1 DFQATT, CDR2 SNEGSKA (reference sequence). Trimming shortened V by 3 bases and J by 4 bases, and 14 bases separated the two germline ends. CDR3 length: 14 amino acids.

A single count supports this clone. The genes are TRBV7-2 and TRBJ2-7; the D is unclear. The CDR3 is 13 residues long. CDR1 and CDR2 (germline): SGHTA, FQGNSA. Trimming removed 5 bases from V and 6 bases from J, with 14 bases in between. CDR3 bases: TGTGCCAGCAGCCCCCGCCGTGTCGCCGAGCAGTACTTC. It yields the protein CASSPRRVAEQYF. Looking up the rest from reference TRBV7-2 and TRBJ2-7 gives the full variable domain: GAGVSQSPSNKVTEKGKDVELRCDPISGHTALYWYRQSLGQGLEFLIYFQGNSAPDKSGLPSDRFSAERTGGSVSTLTIQRTQQEDSAVYLCASSPRRVAEQYFGPGTRLTVT.

The rearrangement links TRBV27 to TRBJ1-2, with 8 bases aligning to TRBD1. Germline V CDR1 and CDR2: MNHEY, SMNVEV (reference sequence). This CDR3 is built from 15 residues. After removal of 2 bases from V and 4 bases from J, the junction contained 6 bases not matched to a gene. The CDR3 is CASSLGGTGIYGYTF. CDR3 DNA sequence: TGTGCCAGCAGTTTAGGAGGGACAGGAATCTATGGCTACACCTTC.